This entry lists 18 T cell receptor beta chains sequenced from one sample in a study of shared T cell receptors in the human thymus. Clones were sequenced by immunoSEQ multiplex PCR, and TCRdb holds only the in-frame ones, with some missing. Of 720,000 or so clones detected, approximately 83% appear once; the ten largest clones hold around 0.0094%. The same sample was also used in a study of human thymus T cells.

The sequenced material came from thymocytes. The receptors were sampled from a girl under three years old with a congenital heart defect.

The V gene is TRBV5-4, the J gene TRBJ1-4; no firm D call. Germline lookup yields CDR1 SGHNT and CDR2 YYREEE (reference sequence). This CDR3 comprises 15 residues. With 0 bases removed from V and 8 bases from J, the gap between germline ends came to 14 bases. The CDR3 bases are TGTGCCAGCAGCTTGGGACCAGGTTTCAGCGAAAAACTGTTTTTT. This encodes CASSLGPGFSEKLFF.

The rearrangement links TRBV5-1 to TRBJ1-1; 11 bases line up with TRBD1. This CDR3 spans 15 amino acids. CDR1 SGHRS and CDR2 YFSETQ come from the germline V gene. J lost 5 bases, V lost 0 bases, and 3 bases had no gene match. The CDR3 nucleotides are TGCGCCAGCAGCTTGGGGGGGACAGGGGGAACTGAAGCTTTCTTT. It encodes CASSLGGTGGTEAFF.

CDR3 nucleotide sequence: TGTGCCAGCACTTACAACTGGGGGGAGGAGGAAGAAAAACTGTTTTTT. This codes for CASTYNWGEEEEKLFF. The chain recombines TRBV2 with TRBJ1-4, with D maybe TRBD1 (5 bases). Trimming cost V 7 bases and J 8 bases, with 23 bases left between them. The CDR3 totals 16 residues. Germline V gene lookup returns CDR1 SNHLY and CDR2 FYNNEI.

This chain connects TRBV20-1 to TRBJ2-1; maybe TRBD1 (5 bases). Trimming pared 3 bases from V and 7 bases from J, leaving 7 bases between. Germline V lookup: CDR1 DFQATT, CDR2 SNEGSKA (reference sequence). This CDR3 is built from 11 residues. The CDR3 DNA is TGCAGTGCTAGGGGGCAGAATGAGCAGTTCTTC. Translated: CSARGQNEQFF.

The chain couples TRBV4-1 to TRBJ2-7; the D is unclear. The germline V and J ends were trimmed by 2 bases and 0 bases, with 8 bases remaining between them. Germline loops: CDR1 MGHRA, CDR2 YSYEKL. CDR3 length: 14 amino acids. The CDR3 DNA reads TGCGCCAGCAGCCAAAGGAGTTTCTCCTACGAGCAGTACTTC. It encodes CASSQRSFSYEQYF.

The rearrangement uses TRBV2 and TRBJ2-7, with TRBD2 matching 7 bases. After removal of 6 bases from V and 0 bases from J, the junction contained 11 bases not matched to a gene. CDR3 size: 16 residues. Germline CDR1 reads SNHLY; CDR2 reads FYNNEI. The CDR3 is CASRSVLRGSSYEQYF. For the CDR3, the DNA is TGTGCCAGCAGATCGGTTTTGCGGGGGAGCTCCTACGAGCAGTACTTC. Full variable domain (remainder filled in from reference TRBV2 and TRBJ2-7): EPEVTQTPSHQVTQMGQEVILRCVPISNHLYFYWYRQILGQKVEFLVSFYNNEISEKSEIFDDQFSVERPDGSNFTLKIRSTKLEDSAMYFCASRSVLRGSSYEQYFGPGTRLTVT.

This chain links TRBV16 with TRBJ1-6, with no clear D. This CDR3 spans 18 amino acids. Germline V gene lookup returns CDR1 KGHSY and CDR2 FQNENV. Between the trimmed V and J ends, which lost 0 bases and 2 bases, there was a span of 14 bases. CDR3 sequence: CASSQSFTNDTYNSPLHF. The CDR3 region has the DNA TGTGCCAGCAGCCAATCGTTCACGAATGACACCTATAATTCACCCCTCCACTTT.

This chain uses TRBV28 with TRBJ1-2; maybe TRBD1 (6 bases). The V end was cut by 7 bases, the J end by 2 bases, with 14 bases between. This CDR3 has 14 amino acids. CDR1 and CDR2 from the germline V gene are MDHEN and SYDVKM. CDR3 sequence: CASTQDRENYGYTF. The DNA for the CDR3 is TGTGCCAGCACCCAGGACAGAGAAAACTATGGCTACACCTTC.

The chain employs TRBV5-1 and TRBJ2-5; D unresolved. V was trimmed by 5 bases and J by 5 bases, leaving 13 bases between them. Germline V CDR1 and CDR2: SGHRS, YFSETQ. The CDR3 runs 13 residues. CDR3 in amino acids: CASRPKRMETQYF. DNA for the CDR3: TGCGCCAGCAGACCCAAGCGAATGGAGACCCAGTACTTC.

V usage is TRBV27 and J usage is TRBJ1-5, with D uncertain. The CDR3 sequence is 15 residues long. Per germline, CDR1 MNHEY and CDR2 SMNVEV (reference sequence). V lost 5 bases and J lost 3, with 14 bases in between. The CDR3 here is CASSPPGRINQPQHF. The CDR3 DNA reads as TGTGCCAGCAGTCCCCCGGGGAGGATCAATCAGCCCCAGCATTTT.

CDR3 in amino acids: CASSSRDRDMNTEAFF. In DNA, the CDR3 is TGTGCCAGCAGCTCCCGGGACAGAGATATGAACACTGAAGCTTTCTTT. The gene calls are TRBV7-8 and TRBJ1-1, with 7 bases that match TRBD1. The length of the CDR3 is 16 residues. Germline V CDR1 and CDR2: SGHVS, FQNEAQ. V shed 4 bases and J 0 bases; nucleotides not matched to a gene: 8.

The V call is TRBV28, the J call TRBJ1-5; D is possibly TRBD1 (6 bases). V was trimmed by 6 bases and J by 5 bases, leaving 17 bases between them. The CDR3 covers 15 residues. Germline V gene sequence: CDR1 MDHEN, CDR2 SYDVKM. The CDR3: CASSNPGAKDQPQHF. The CDR3, as DNA: TGTGCCAGCAGCAACCCAGGGGCAAAGGATCAGCCCCAGCATTTT.

This rearrangement joins TRBV28 to TRBJ1-5; 7 bases are shared with TRBD1. The germline V gene has CDR1 MDHEN and CDR2 SYDVKM. V was clipped by 3 bases and J by 5 bases; unmatched bases: 4. The CDR3 has 14 amino acids. As DNA, the CDR3 is TGTGCCAGCAGTTTCCGGGACAGTTATCAGCCCCAGCATTTT. It yields the protein CASSFRDSYQPQHF.

The chain links TRBV6-1 to TRBJ1-1, with D perhaps matching TRBD1 (6 bases). This CDR3 is 12 amino acids long. In germline, CDR1 is MNHNS, CDR2 SASEGT. V was trimmed by 3 bases and J by 11 bases, leaving 13 bases between them. As DNA, the CDR3 is TGTGCCAGCAGTGAGAACAGGGTTGGGGCTTTCTTT. Translation gives CASSENRVGAFF.

The J gene is TRBJ2-1, the V gene TRBV25-1; 11 positions match TRBD2. Germline CDR1 is MGHDK and CDR2 is SYGVNS. This CDR3 is 18 amino acids long. The V and J ends lost 3 bases and 5 bases, in that order; junction bases with no gene match: 12. The CDR3: CASSDRGIAGGQNNEQFF. DNA of the CDR3: TGTGCCAGCAGTGATCGGGGCATAGCGGGGGGGCAGAACAATGAGCAGTTCTTC.

The genes are TRBV5-4 and TRBJ1-2; TRBD1 matches 7 bases. Germline V gene sequence: CDR1 SGHNT, CDR2 YYREEE (reference sequence). The CDR3 totals 13 residues. J gave up 4 bases and V 5 bases, and 5 bases lay outside the gene matches. Here the CDR3 reads CASRPTGPYGYTF. CDR3 DNA sequence: TGTGCCAGCAGACCGACAGGGCCCTATGGCTACACCTTC.

The chain joins TRBV28 to TRBJ1-5, with 9 bases matching TRBD1. This CDR3 has 15 residues. Germline CDR1 reads MDHEN; CDR2 reads SYDVKM. Trimming removed 6 bases from V and 4 bases from J; junction bases left unmatched: 7. The chain's CDR3 is CASRKMGQGNQPQHF. CDR3 coding DNA: TGTGCCAGCAGGAAGATGGGACAGGGTAATCAGCCCCAGCATTTT.

CDR3 region: CASSLRGKAFF. CDR3 coding DNA: TGTGCCAGCAGCTTACGGGGGAAAGCTTTCTTT. The J gene is TRBJ1-1, the V gene TRBV7-9; TRBD1 might be the D (5 bases). Germline loops: CDR1 SEHNR, CDR2 FQNEAQ (reference sequence). The CDR3 runs to 11 residues. The V end lost 2 bases, the J end lost 9 bases, and 7 bases lay between the germline ends.